This T cell receptor (beta chain) comes out of a study of CD8+ T cells in alopecia areata. This clone has a handful of counts. The treatment: oral pan-JAK inhibitor, 5-10 mg twice daily. cDNA serving as the sequencing template came from extracted, reverse transcribed RNA. Assay used: immunoSEQ multiplex PCR; TCRdb lists only in-frame clones, some missing. Of 150,000 to 200,000 clones in the sample, 60% were seen once. The germline V and J ends were trimmed by 6 bases and 8 bases, with 7 bases remaining between them. Germline V gene data show CDR1 as SQVTM and CDR2 as ANQGSEA. There are 9 residues in the CDR3.

The sequence derives from a human donor with alopecia areata. The sequencing here drew on CD4+ T cells sorted from blood, taken at week 24, from a patient treated with tofacitinib. V and J are TRBV29-1 and TRBJ1-1; no firm D call. CDR3 sequence reads: CSVTSEAFF. In DNA form, the CDR3 reads TGCAGCGTCACCTCAGAAGCTTTCTTT.